The entry that follows covers one T cell receptor beta chain sequence. Compared with germline, one end of the junction differs, possibly owing to a read error. The sample originates from a study of cytomegalovirus exposure and HLA in healthy donors. PCR employed 60 Vbeta and 13 Jbeta primers. Generated by immunoSEQ multiplex PCR, the TCRdb table keeps only in-frame clones and is missing some. The sample lists tens of thousands of clones; roughly 90% were seen once. Looked up from germline, CDR1 is SEHNR and CDR2 is FQNEAQ (reference sequence). The CDR3 consists of 13 residues. This chain uses TRBV7-9 with TRBJ2-1, with unresolved D. The receptor was isolated from a woman aged 18-30 years in good health and CMV-seronegative. What was sequenced was PBMCs. CDR3 nucleotides: TGTTCCAGCAGCTTAGTTGCGAGCGATGAGCAGTTCTTC. It encodes CSSSLVASDEQFF.